These 30 T cell receptor beta chains originate from one sample sequenced in a study of chemoradiotherapy in HPV16-positive cancers (dated by TCRdb to between 2021 and 2024). Preparation of the library involved the immunoSEQ multiplex PCR assay. The immuneACCESS repertoire file appears here via TCRdb, limited to in-frame rearrangements. These files lack a portion of the clones; in checked studies, under half of the deficit traces to unresolved V genes, and the cause of the others is not known. The table for this sample lists 2,500 to 3,500 clones; 71% of them were counted only once. Just over 14% of the sample comes from the top ten. The biological material was taken from a patient who underwent chemoradiotherapy. These receptors were collected from a human donor with HPV-associated anogenital cancer.

To note about this clone: Mismatch with germline at one junction end may stem from a read error. CDR3 nucleotide sequence: TGTGCCAGCAGCTCACCTTTTTCCAACAGGGTCCTCTTC. As protein: CASSSPFSNRVLF. This sequence joins TRBV7-2 and TRBJ1-2; D is perhaps TRBD1 (6 bases). This CDR3 contains 13 residues. The germline V gene encodes CDR1 SGHTA and CDR2 FQGNSA.

J is TRBJ2-7 and V is TRBV30; D unresolved. Trimming pared 3 bases from V and 2 bases from J, leaving 8 bases between. The CDR3 has 12 amino acids. CDR1 and CDR2 from the germline V gene are GTSNPN and SVGIG (reference sequence). For the CDR3, the DNA is TGTGCCTGGAGCGGCGGAGCCTACGAGCAGTACTTC. The encoded protein is CAWSGGAYEQYF.

This clone came up once. V is TRBV10-3 and J is TRBJ1-1; possible D gene TRBD1, 6 bases. The V end lost 2 bases, the J end lost 5 bases, and 12 bases lay between the germline ends. The V gene's germline CDR1 is ENHRY and CDR2 SYGVKD. CDR3 length equals 14 residues. The DNA of the CDR3 is TGTGCCATCAGTGAGAGAGGGGGTAATACTGAAGCTTTCTTT. It encodes CAISERGGNTEAFF.

V and J are TRBV4-1 and TRBJ2-3; tentatively, D is TRBD1 or TRBD2 (5 bases each). The V gene lost 4 bases and the J gene lost 0 bases, with 14 bases spanning the gap. This CDR3 contains 16 residues. Germline CDR1 MGHRA, CDR2 YSYEKL. The CDR3, as DNA: TGCGCCAGCAGCCCCAGGGACGGACCTAGCACAGATACGCAGTATTTT. Protein sequence: CASSPRDGPSTDTQYF.

The V and J genes are TRBV9 and TRBJ2-1; D not resolved. V lost 2 bases to trimming and J lost 0 bases, with 9 bases between them. This CDR3 has 15 amino acids. Germline assignment: CDR1 SGDLS and CDR2 YYNGEE. The CDR3 DNA is TGTGCCAGCAGCGTTTGGGCTGACTCCTACAATGAGCAGTTCTTC. Amino acids: CASSVWADSYNEQFF. Variable domain in full (rest from reference TRBV9 and TRBJ2-1): DSGVTQTPKHLITATGQRVTLRCSPRSGDLSVYWYQQSLDQGLQFLIQYYNGEERAKGNILERFSAQQFPDLHSELNLSSLELGDSALYFCASSVWADSYNEQFFGPGTRLTVL.

The genes are TRBV5-6 and TRBJ1-6; unclear D gene. The CDR3 totals 13 residues. Germline V gene data show CDR1 as SGHDT and CDR2 as YYEEEE. With 3 bases removed from V and 5 bases from J, the gap between germline ends came to 6 bases. The CDR3 here is CASSSTNNSPLHF. The CDR3 nucleotides read TGTGCCAGCAGCTCTACGAATAATTCACCCCTCCACTTT.

The chain combines TRBV30 with TRBJ1-2; D not certain. Trimming removed 2 bases from V and 6 bases from J, with 13 bases in between. The CDR3 has 13 amino acids. CDR1 is GTSNPN, CDR2 SVGIG, per germline (reference sequence). Here the CDR3 reads CAWSSTGGDGYTF. CDR3 in DNA: TGTGCCTGGAGTAGTACGGGTGGAGATGGCTACACCTTC.

This sequence joins TRBV6-5 and TRBJ2-3; no clear D gene. Germline CDR1 and CDR2: MNHEY and SVGAGI. This CDR3 region has 13 residues. V shed 0 bases and J shed 6 bases, with 7 bases lying between them. CDR3 residues: CASSYSMADTQYF. DNA for the CDR3: TGTGCCAGCAGTTACTCGATGGCTGATACGCAGTATTTT.

The V and J genes are TRBV5-1 and TRBJ2-2; 8 bases are a match to TRBD1. The V segment lost 9 bases and the J segment 2 bases; nucleotides outside the gene matches: 9. CDR1 and CDR2 from the germline V gene are SGHRS and YFSETQ. This CDR3 spans 15 amino acids. This chain's CDR3 is CATSRGRTNTGELFF. The CDR3 DNA follows: TGCGCCACCTCCAGGGGGCGGACTAACACCGGGGAGCTGTTTTTT.

The chain links TRBV5-1 to TRBJ2-7, with no clear D. The CDR3 sequence is 15 residues long. Germline V lookup: CDR1 SGHRS, CDR2 YFSETQ. V was cut by 4 bases and J by 0 bases, with 14 bases left in between. Written as DNA, the CDR3 is TGCGCCAGCAGCCCGGAATCCCGTCGCTCCTACGAGCAGTACTTC. It specifies CASSPESRRSYEQYF.

This clone has a single count. The V call is TRBV20-1, the J call TRBJ1-1, with a tentative D call TRBD1 (5 bases). Germline V gene lookup returns CDR1 DFQATT and CDR2 SNEGSKA (reference sequence). There are 11 residues in the CDR3. Trimming pared 5 bases from V and 6 bases from J, leaving 10 bases between. As DNA, the CDR3 is TGCAGTGCTGCCCCGGGGGCTGAAGCTTTCTTT. This translates into CSAAPGAEAFF.

V gene TRBV6-1 combines with J gene TRBJ1-6, with D hard to call. Germline-derived CDR1 and CDR2 are MNHNS and SASEGT. The CDR3 has 13 amino acids. The V gene lost 1 base and the J gene lost 4 bases, with 2 bases spanning the gap. Here the CDR3 reads CASSEGYNSPLHF. In DNA form, the CDR3 reads TGTGCCAGCAGTGAAGGTTATAATTCACCCCTCCACTTT.

The chain recombines TRBV2 with TRBJ1-1, with a weak D call TRBD1 (5 bases). The CDR3 spans 13 residues. V shed 6 bases and J shed 1 base, with 9 bases lying between them. Per the germline V gene, CDR1 is SNHLY and CDR2 is FYNNEI. CDR3 loop: CASSVDTNTEAFF. The DNA for the CDR3 is TGTGCCAGCAGCGTGGACACGAACACTGAAGCTTTCTTT.

This chain connects TRBV7-9 to TRBJ1-1; D uncertain. This CDR3 has 13 amino acids. V was clipped by 2 bases and J by 3 bases, with 7 bases between them. CDR1 is SEHNR, CDR2 FQNEAQ, per germline (reference sequence). Here the CDR3 DNA reads TGTGCCAGCAGCTTACGGGATTACACTGAAGCTTTCTTT. Translating gives CASSLRDYTEAFF.

The CDR3 nucleotides are TGTGCCAGCAGCCCCGGGACATTGAACACCGGGGAGCTGTTTTTT. Protein product: CASSPGTLNTGELFF. J is TRBJ2-2 and V is TRBV6-1; perhaps TRBD1 as D (6 bases). The V and J ends lost 6 bases and 1 base respectively, with 12 bases between them. This CDR3 comprises 15 residues. Germline CDR1 MNHNS, CDR2 SASEGT.

This chain uses TRBV7-7 with TRBJ2-1, with D possibly matching TRBD2 (6 bases). The CDR3 length is 14 residues. V was trimmed by 1 base and J by 8 bases, leaving 12 bases between them. Germline V gene data show CDR1 as SSHAT and CDR2 as FNYEAQ (reference sequence). The CDR3 spells CASSLVGGWDEQFF. The CDR3 DNA reads as TGTGCCAGCAGCTTAGTTGGAGGGTGGGATGAGCAGTTCTTC.

This chain links TRBV5-1 with TRBJ2-2; no clear D gene. Trimming pared 6 bases from V and 0 bases from J, leaving 9 bases between. The CDR3 is 14 residues long. Per germline, CDR1 SGHRS and CDR2 YFSETQ. CDR3 nucleotide sequence: TGCGCCAGCACTGACAAACCGAACACCGGGGAGCTGTTTTTT. Translating gives CASTDKPNTGELFF. The full variable domain, completed using reference TRBV5-1 and TRBJ2-2, is KAGVTQTPRYLIKTRGQQVTLSCSPISGHRSVSWYQQTPGQGLQFLFEYFSETQRNKGNFPGRFSGRQFSNSRSEMNVSTLELGDSALYLCASTDKPNTGELFFGEGSRLTVL.

This clone was seen a few times. This sequence joins TRBV19 and TRBJ2-7; 7 nucleotides align to TRBD1. The CDR3 spans 14 residues. V lost 6 bases and J lost 9; bases outside the gene matches: 14. Per germline, CDR1 LNHDA and CDR2 SQIVND (reference sequence). The CDR3 DNA is TGTGCCAGTAGCAGGGACAGCTCTACTCCGGGGCAGTACTTC. Amino acids: CASSRDSSTPGQYF.

V usage is TRBV28 and J usage is TRBJ2-5, with D unclear. The CDR3 is made up of 13 amino acids. Looked up from germline, CDR1 is MDHEN and CDR2 is SYDVKM. The V end was cut by 5 bases, the J end by 7 bases, with 14 bases between. The CDR3 is CASSDTGRRTQYF. The CDR3 nucleotides read TGTGCCAGCAGTGATACGGGCCGGAGGACCCAGTACTTC.

The V gene is TRBV20-1, the J gene TRBJ1-2; D unclear. Germline assignment: CDR1 DFQATT and CDR2 SNEGSKA (reference sequence). The CDR3 is made up of 11 amino acids. V lost 5 bases and J 6 bases, leaving 10 bases between the germline ends. The CDR3 here is CSADVDNGYTF. For the CDR3, the DNA is TGCAGTGCTGACGTAGACAATGGCTACACCTTC.

The V and J genes are TRBV30 and TRBJ1-2; the match to TRBD1 covers 8 bases. The CDR3 is made up of 13 amino acids. V dropped 5 bases and J dropped 6; count of bases not matched to a gene: 8. Germline V gene lookup returns CDR1 GTSNPN and CDR2 SVGIG (reference sequence). Here the CDR3 DNA reads TGTGCCTGGGCTCGGGACAGGCCCCATGGCTACACCTTC. Amino acids: CAWARDRPHGYTF.

The chain is built from TRBV6-5 and TRBJ2-2; D perhaps matches TRBD2 (7 bases). Trimming stripped 8 bases from V and 4 bases from J, with 14 bases between. Germline V gives CDR1 MNHEY, CDR2 SVGAGI. This CDR3 region has 14 residues. CDR3 loop: CASGGARGTGELFF. DNA for the CDR3: TGTGCCAGCGGGGGGGCGCGAGGCACCGGGGAGCTGTTTTTT.

This chain connects TRBV19 to TRBJ2-2; TRBD1 aligns across 8 bases. Germline V gene sequence: CDR1 LNHDA, CDR2 SQIVND (reference sequence). With V trimmed by 3 bases and J by 4 bases, 4 bases remained unmatched. The CDR3 is made up of 15 amino acids. The CDR3 nucleotides are TGTGCCAGTAGTATGGGGACAGGCGGCACCGGGGAGCTGTTTTTT. This sequence encodes CASSMGTGGTGELFF.

CDR3 sequence: CASKGQTASNQPQHF. The CDR3 DNA sequence: TGTGCCAGTAAGGGGCAGACAGCTAGCAATCAGCCCCAGCATTTT. This chain joins TRBV19 and TRBJ1-5, with D perhaps TRBD1 (5 bases). CDR3 length: 15 residues. V lost 7 bases and J lost 0, with 13 bases in between. Germline assignment: CDR1 LNHDA and CDR2 SQIVND (reference sequence).

This chain joins TRBV6-6 and TRBJ2-3; unclear D gene. The CDR3 runs to 13 residues. The V and J ends lost 1 base and 4 bases respectively, with 6 bases between them. Germline V gene data show CDR1 as MNHNY and CDR2 as SVGAGI (reference sequence). CDR3 coding DNA: TGTGCCAGCAGTTACTGGGTAGCAGATACGCAGTATTTT. Its protein is CASSYWVADTQYF.

The chain has TRBV28 and TRBJ1-5, with a weak D call TRBD1 (6 bases). The V end was cut by 10 bases, the J end by 7 bases, with 38 bases between. The CDR3 covers 20 residues. CDR1 is MDHEN and CDR2 is SYDVKM in the germline V gene. The CDR3 reads CATGEGLLAAGALRWQPQHF. Here the CDR3 DNA reads TGTGCCACGGGGGAGGGTCTATTAGCTGCGGGGGCCTTACGGTGGCAGCCCCAGCATTTT.

This clone was found a few times. The V call is TRBV7-9, the J call TRBJ2-1, with 9 nucleotides matching TRBD2. This CDR3 has 18 amino acids. V shed 2 bases and J 4 bases; nucleotides not matched to a gene: 12. From germline, CDR1 is SEHNR and CDR2 FQNEAQ (reference sequence). CDR3 protein: CASSLSPVRGGRYNEQFF. CDR3 sequence (DNA): TGTGCCAGCAGCTTAAGCCCGGTGCGGGGGGGTAGGTACAATGAGCAGTTCTTC.

The chain uses TRBV27 and TRBJ1-2, with no clear D. Per the germline V gene, CDR1 is MNHEY and CDR2 is SMNVEV (reference sequence). The CDR3 has 15 amino acids. V lost 4 bases to trimming and J lost 2 bases, with 14 bases between them. CDR3 sequence: CASSSSTGSNYGYTF. Written as DNA, the CDR3 is TGTGCCAGCAGTTCCTCCACGGGGTCGAACTATGGCTACACCTTC.

The genes are TRBV2 and TRBJ1-1, with D maybe TRBD1 (5 bases). There are 13 residues in the CDR3. V shed 7 bases and J shed 1 base, with 10 bases lying between them. Germline CDR1 reads SNHLY; CDR2 reads FYNNEI. The CDR3 DNA follows: TGTGCCAGCACCCGGGGCAGGAACACTGAAGCTTTCTTT. Amino acid sequence: CASTRGRNTEAFF.

The chain recombines TRBV5-4 with TRBJ1-1; D is ambiguous. CDR1 and CDR2 (germline): SGHNT, YYREEE (reference sequence). This CDR3 spans 12 amino acids. V lost 0 bases to trimming and J lost 6 bases, with 6 bases between them. In nucleotides, the CDR3 is TGTGCCAGCAGCTTGGGGGCAGCTGAAGCTTTCTTT. Translation: CASSLGAAEAFF. The variable domain in full, with the rest retrieved from reference TRBV5-4 and TRBJ1-1, is ETGVTQSPTHLIKTRGQQVTLRCSSQSGHNTVSWYQQALGQGPQFIFQYYREEENGRGNFPPRFSGLQFPNYSSELNVNALELDDSALYLCASSLGAAEAFFGQGTRLTVV.